These 27 T cell receptor beta chains were sequenced from one sample in a study of T-cell reconstitution after alpha-beta-depleted transplantation in children. TCRbeta library construction was performed incorporating unique molecular identifiers. Each CDR3 protein is one row after TCRdb ran MiXCR on the PCR reads. In the table there are some 500,000 distinct CDR3 sequences, about a sixth of which are singletons. Specimen: PBMCs from the stem cell graft donor, collected from the stem cell graft. The receptor set was obtained from a human donor who donated a stem cell graft to a child with acute lymphoblastic leukemia.

On this clonotype: A much larger clone differs by one base, so this may be a read error. The chain links TRBV21-1 to TRBJ2-1. TRBV21-1 is a pseudogene locus. This CDR3 contains 14 residues. CDR3 nucleotides: TGTGCCAGCAGCAAGTCAGGAGCCTACAATGACCAGTTCTTC. Its protein is CASSKSGAYNDQFF.

This clonotype occurred a few times. The chain recombines TRBV18 with TRBJ1-4; D is ambiguous. This CDR3 contains 17 residues. Deletions cut 3 bases from V and 0 bases from J, with 14 bases between. CDR1 and CDR2 (germline): KGHSH, LQKENI. The CDR3 DNA reads as TGTGCCAGCTCACCGGGTCGCCAGCGAACAACTAATGAAAAACTGTTTTTT. This encodes CASSPGRQRTTNEKLFF.

This clonotype was found a few times. The genes are TRBV20-1 and TRBJ2-1; D perhaps matches TRBD2 (5 bases). The germline gives CDR1 DFQATT, CDR2 SNEGSKA (reference sequence). The ends were cut back, 4 bases at V and 4 bases at J, with 20 bases in the middle. The CDR3 totals 16 residues. CDR3 DNA: TGCAGTGCTAAAGAGCTAGCCCGAACCCCGTACAATGAGCAGTTCTTC. Translating gives CSAKELARTPYNEQFF.

This clonotype was seen ten or more times. The V call is TRBV6-2 or TRBV6-3, the J call TRBJ2-1; D not resolved. The germline V gene encodes CDR1 MNHEY and CDR2 SVGEGT. Trimming took 0 bases from V and 7 from J, leaving 7 bases between them. The CDR3 covers 13 residues. Here the CDR3 DNA reads TGTGCCAGCAGTTACTCTGGGCGGAATGAGCAGTTCTTC. This gives the protein CASSYSGRNEQFF.

This clonotype showed up just a few times. This chain joins TRBV20-1 and TRBJ2-3, with 8 bases lining up with TRBD2. The CDR3 has 18 residues. Germline V gene data show CDR1 as DFQATT and CDR2 as SNEGSKA (reference sequence). With V trimmed by 3 bases and J by 4 bases, 18 bases remained unmatched. The CDR3 here is CSASELTSDIWFPDTQYF. The CDR3 coding sequence is TGCAGTGCTAGTGAACTGACTAGCGACATTTGGTTCCCAGATACGCAGTATTTT.

This clonotype has more than one count but fewer than ten. The V call is TRBV20-1, the J call TRBJ2-2, with no clear D. The CDR3 consists of 14 residues. The ends were cut back, 1 base at V and 6 bases at J, with 12 bases in the middle. CDR1 DFQATT and CDR2 SNEGSKA come from the germline V gene (reference sequence). CDR3 nucleotides: TGCAGTGCTAGAGTGGATTTTGTTGCCGGGGAGCTGTTTTTT. Translation gives CSARVDFVAGELFF.

The genes are TRBV5-1 and TRBJ1-2; 8 positions match TRBD1. After removal of 0 bases from V and 6 bases from J, the junction contained 4 bases not matched to a gene. Germline V gives CDR1 SGHRS, CDR2 YFSETQ. The CDR3 loop spans 14 amino acids. The CDR3 nucleotides are TGCGCCAGCAGCTTGGGACAGGGGTTTGATGGCTACACCTTC. The encoded protein is CASSLGQGFDGYTF.

The chain uses TRBV12-3 or TRBV12-4 and TRBJ2-3, with 8 bases lining up with TRBD2. Unmatched junction bases numbered 13, after V lost 6 bases and J lost 2 bases. CDR3 length equals 17 residues. The CDR3 spells CASSHEGTRAYTDTQYF. CDR3 coding DNA: TGTGCCAGCAGCCACGAGGGGACTAGGGCTTACACAGATACGCAGTATTTT.

This clonotype showed up just a few times. The rearrangement uses TRBV12-3 or TRBV12-4 and TRBJ1-1; maybe TRBD1 (6 bases). The V and J ends lost 3 bases and 1 base respectively, with 18 bases between them. The CDR3 extends over 17 amino acids. CDR3 DNA sequence: TGTGCCAGCAGTTTCAGGGGACTTGGTGTGGGGAACACTGAAGCTTTCTTT. It encodes CASSFRGLGVGNTEAFF.

The chain has TRBV7-9 and TRBJ2-1; D may match TRBD1 or TRBD2 (5 bases each). Trimming cost V 6 bases and J 9 bases, with 12 bases left between them. Germline V lookup: CDR1 SEHNR, CDR2 FQNEAQ (reference sequence). The CDR3 extends over 12 amino acids. DNA of the CDR3: TGTGCCAGCAGACTAGACAGCGGTGAGCAGTTCTTC. This sequence encodes CASRLDSGEQFF.

This clonotype was recorded a few times. The V call is TRBV29-1, the J call TRBJ2-7, with 9 bases identical to TRBD1. Germline V gene sequence: CDR1 SQVTM, CDR2 ANQGSEA. V trimming: 3 bases; J trimming: 2 bases; junction bases outside the gene matches: 5. The CDR3 contains 14 residues. The CDR3 bases are TGCAGCGTTGATGAGGGACAGGGAGCCTACGAGCAGTACTTC. It encodes CSVDEGQGAYEQYF.

This clonotype appeared a few times. V usage is TRBV3-1 and J usage is TRBJ1-1; unclear D gene. The CDR3 sequence is 11 residues long. V dropped 6 bases and J dropped 12 bases, with 14 bases sitting between them. CDR1 is LGHDT, CDR2 YNNKEL, per germline (reference sequence). Here the CDR3 DNA reads TGTGCCAGCAGACGAAGCTCCAGAACTTTCTTT. This sequence encodes CASRRSSRTFF.

This clonotype was seen only a few times. The V and J genes are TRBV5-1 and TRBJ2-2; TRBD2 agrees at 12 bases. After removal of 0 bases from V and 7 bases from J, the junction contained 4 bases not matched to a gene. There are 16 residues in the CDR3. Per germline, CDR1 SGHRS and CDR2 YFSETQ. In DNA, the CDR3 is TGCGCCAGCAGCTTGGCTAGCGGGAGGGCCAACGGGGAGCTGTTTTTT. It is translated as CASSLASGRANGELFF.

Here the CDR3 DNA reads TGTGCCAGCAGTTGGAGGGGGCTCACTGAAGCTTTCTTT. This gives the protein CASSWRGLTEAFF. The V and J genes are TRBV6-5 and TRBJ1-1, with 7 bases that match TRBD1. V lost 4 bases to trimming and J lost 4 bases; unmatched junction nucleotides: 3. The CDR3 is 13 amino acids. CDR1 is MNHEY, CDR2 SVGAGI, per germline.

This clonotype was observed a few times. The gene calls are TRBV7-9 and TRBJ1-1; D might be TRBD1 (6 bases). This CDR3 is built from 13 residues. Trimming took off 11 bases at V and 0 bases at J, with 13 bases between the two ends. Germline CDR1 reads SEHNR; CDR2 reads FQNEAQ (reference sequence). The CDR3 DNA is TGTGCCTTCCAAGGGGACATGAACACTGAAGCTTTCTTT. This sequence encodes CAFQGDMNTEAFF.

This chain joins TRBV10-3 and TRBJ2-5; TRBD2 is a possible D gene (6 bases). Germline CDR1 is ENHRY and CDR2 is SYGVKD. There are 15 residues in the CDR3. With 6 bases removed from V and 6 bases from J, the gap between germline ends came to 20 bases. The CDR3 loop reads CAISSAAGSEKTQYF. CDR3 sequence (DNA): TGTGCCATCAGCTCCGCGGCCGGGAGTGAAAAGACCCAGTACTTC.

This clonotype occurred a few times. The rearrangement links TRBV25-1 to TRBJ2-7; D possibly corresponds to TRBD1 (6 bases). Trimming left V 4 bases short and J 7 bases short, with 11 bases between. Germline V gives CDR1 MGHDK, CDR2 SYGVNS. The CDR3 runs to 12 residues. This CDR3 is CASSAHDREQYF. The CDR3 DNA follows: TGTGCCAGCAGTGCACACGACAGGGAGCAGTACTTC.

CDR3 coding DNA: TGCAGTGCTAGGTCGAATCGGGAGGTGGATGAGCAGTTCTTC. It encodes CSARSNREVDEQFF. This chain connects TRBV20-1 to TRBJ2-1, with 7 bases identical to TRBD2. The junction had 10 bases not matched to a gene; V was cut back by 3 bases and J by 8 bases. The germline V gene has CDR1 DFQATT and CDR2 SNEGSKA (reference sequence). The CDR3 totals 14 residues.

J is TRBJ1-5 and V is TRBV18; D call uncertain. Germline V gene sequence: CDR1 KGHSH, CDR2 LQKENI. The germline V and J ends were trimmed by 0 bases and 4 bases, with 13 bases remaining between them. The CDR3 extends over 16 amino acids. CDR3 coding DNA: TGTGCCAGCTCACCACCGGAAGGGTCGGTAAATCAGCCCCAGCATTTT. It yields the protein CASSPPEGSVNQPQHF.

This clonotype was seen many times. The CDR3 here is CSASGLRHEQFF. CDR3 coding DNA: TGCAGTGCTAGCGGCCTCAGGCATGAGCAGTTCTTC. The chain carries TRBV20-1 and TRBJ2-1; D not certain. The germline V gene has CDR1 DFQATT and CDR2 SNEGSKA (reference sequence). V was pared by 3 bases and J by 8 bases, with 11 bases between. The CDR3 totals 12 residues.

The table lists this clonotype with a few counts. V usage is TRBV28 and J usage is TRBJ2-1; TRBD2 matches 9 bases. Germline CDR1 reads MDHEN; CDR2 reads SYDVKM. This CDR3 is 16 amino acids long. J was trimmed by 4 bases and V by 6 bases; bases with no gene match: 10. The CDR3 DNA reads TGTGCCAGCAGCCCTCGGGGGGCGGGAGGGTACAATGAGCAGTTCTTC. This encodes CASSPRGAGGYNEQFF. Variable domain in full (rest from reference TRBV28 and TRBJ2-1): DVKVTQSSRYLVKRTGEKVFLECVQDMDHENMFWYRQDPGLGLRLIYFSYDVKMKEKGDIPEGYSVSREKKERFSLILESASTNQTSMYLCASSPRGAGGYNEQFFGPGTRLTVL.

V is TRBV5-1 and J is TRBJ1-6, with D possibly being TRBD1 (5 bases). The germline CDR1 and CDR2 sequences are SGHRS and YFSETQ. The V end lost 4 bases, the J end lost 14 bases, and 25 bases lay between the germline ends. This CDR3 is built from 16 residues. This chain's CDR3 is CASSAGRPGFDGALHF. As DNA, the CDR3 is TGCGCCAGCAGCGCGGGACGGCCAGGTTTCGACGGGGCCCTCCACTTT.

The chain joins TRBV11-2 to TRBJ1-1; possible D gene TRBD1, 6 bases. CDR1 and CDR2 (germline): SGHAT, FQNNGV. V was cut by 2 bases and J by 5 bases, with 15 bases left in between. The CDR3 is made up of 15 amino acids. In DNA, the CDR3 is TGTGCCAGCAGCTTATTCCAGGGGAAGGGAACTGAAGCTTTCTTT. It specifies CASSLFQGKGTEAFF.

This clonotype was seen a handful of times. This chain links TRBV29-1 with TRBJ2-7; no clear D. Germline V CDR1 and CDR2: SQVTM, ANQGSEA. Trimming took 3 bases from V and 2 from J, leaving 11 bases between them. The CDR3 length is 13 residues. The CDR3 nucleotides are TGCAGCGTTGATCGCAGGTCAGCCTACGAGCAGTACTTC. Its translation is CSVDRRSAYEQYF.

Only a few counts were recorded for this clonotype. The chain joins TRBV13 to TRBJ1-1; D gene uncertain. This CDR3 is 14 amino acids long. V lost 5 bases and J 0 bases, leaving 10 bases between the germline ends. CDR1 and CDR2 from the germline V gene are PRHDT and FYEKMQ (reference sequence). CDR3 nucleotides: TGTGCCAGCAGCACGATGGGCCTGAACACTGAAGCTTTCTTT. Protein sequence: CASSTMGLNTEAFF.

This clonotype was detected many times. The rearrangement links TRBV29-1 to TRBJ2-1; no clear D. Trimming pared 6 bases from V and 0 bases from J, leaving 9 bases between. The CDR3 contains 13 residues. CDR1 is SQVTM and CDR2 is ANQGSEA in the germline V gene. The CDR3 nucleotides are TGCAGCGTACGGGTCAGCTCCTACAATGAGCAGTTCTTC. Its translation is CSVRVSSYNEQFF.

This clonotype occurred a few times. The V and J genes are TRBV11-3 and TRBJ1-2, with D possibly being TRBD1 (6 bases). Germline V gene data show CDR1 as SGHNT and CDR2 as YENEEA. The CDR3 runs to 14 residues. V gave up 0 bases and J gave up 5 bases, with 10 bases separating them. CDR3 nucleotide sequence: TGTGCCAGCAGCTTAGATCCAACAGGGTATGGCTACACCTTC. As protein: CASSLDPTGYGYTF. The complete variable domain, with remaining parts taken from reference TRBV11-3 and TRBJ1-2, reads EAGVVQSPRYKIIEKKQPVAFWCNPISGHNTLYWYLQNLGQGPELLIRYENEEAVDDSQLPKDRFSAERLKGVDSTLKIQPAELGDSAVYLCASSLDPTGYGYTFGSGTRLTVV.